A selection of T cell receptor beta chains follows, all from one sample in a study of cytomegalovirus exposure and HLA in healthy donors. Sequencing used immunoSEQ multiplex PCR; TCRdb keeps in-frame clones, though not all of them. The table includes about 90,000 clones, roughly 60% detected once. Sequencing was carried out using PBMCs. Receptors were obtained from a woman aged 50 to 60 in good health and CMV-seropositive. Each CDR3 is given with its conserved first and last residue. The D gene is left open where the match is weak. Some rows mark clone size as missing; the rest say once, few, many or name a class of expanded clone.

. | TRBJ1-1 | TRBD1 | TRBV28 | TGTGCCAGCCAGTCGGGACAGATAATGAACACTGAAGCTTTCTTT | CASQSGQIMNTEAFF
. | TRBJ1-1 | . | TRBV6-1 | TGTGCCAGCCGACGGGACTTTCCGAACACTGAAGCTTTCTTT | CASRRDFPNTEAFF
. | TRBJ2-5 | . | TRBV7-3 | TGTGCCAGCAGCCCATCGGGGGACCCTCAAGAGACCCAGTACTTC | CASSPSGDPQETQYF
. | TRBJ2-1 | TRBD2 | TRBV7-9 | TGTGCCAGCAGCTCCCGGGCAGCGGGGGCCTCAATTGAGCAGTTCTTC | CASSSRAAGASIEQFF
. | TRBJ2-5 | TRBD1 | TRBV15 | TGTGCCACCAGCAGCGGGACAGGGGGCGGGGGGGAGACCCAGTACTTC | CATSSGTGGGGETQYF
. | TRBJ2-5 | TRBD2 | TRBV27 | TGTGCCAGCAGTTATTCTAGCGGGCGTGAGACCCAGTACTTC | CASSYSSGRETQYF
. | TRBJ2-7 | TRBD1 | TRBV7-3 | TGTGCCAGCAGCCCCGGGACAGGGTACGAGCAGTACTTC | CASSPGTGYEQYF
few | TRBJ1-6 | . | TRBV6-5 | TGTGCCAGCAGCTCCTGGGGGCCTGATAATTCACCCCTCCACTTT | CASSSWGPDNSPLHF
. | TRBJ2-7 | TRBD1 | TRBV28 | TGTGCCAGCAGTTTTGTGGGACAGGGATACGAGCAGTACTTC | CASSFVGQGYEQYF
. | TRBJ2-7 | TRBD2 | TRBV29-1 | TGCAGCGTTTCTGGGGGACTACTCTCCTACGAGCAGTACTTC | CSVSGGLLSYEQYF
. | TRBJ2-1 | . | TRBV11-3 | TGTGCCAGCAGCTTCGCTACGAACAATGAGCAGTTCTTC | CASSFATNNEQFF